Sequencing of this T cell receptor beta chain was carried out in a study of T cells after yellow fever vaccination (dated by TCRdb to between 2018 and 2020). Context from the whole study: Libraries from fractions with low cell numbers were prepared with the SMART-Seq v4 Ultra Low Input RNA kit. To track T-cell clones before and after primary and booster YFV17D yellow fever vaccination, bulk TCR alpha and beta repertoires were sequenced longitudinally. Blood samples were taken at several timepoints before and after primary and secondary immunization, and bulk PBMC replicates and cell subsets were isolated. Two healthy male donors, one aged 18 to 30 and one aged 30 to 40 years, were included in the cohort.

The CDR3 measures 15 amino acids from cysteine to phenylalanine. The only DNA kept is the CDR3, 45 bases in frame from the first base. V is cut back by 4 bases and J by 1 base, with 4 bases in the junction unmatched. CDR1 SGHTA and CDR2 FQGTGA are derived from the germline V gene. The study at large found these results: A small fraction of clonotypes showed up in both the CD4 and CD8 compartments, probably as a result of convergent recombination. FACS-sorted repertoires could contain abundant contaminating clonotypes from the bulk population, so computational filtering was required. Compared with the primary T-cell response, the secondary T-cell response was faster but weaker, reaching its peak on day 5 rather than on day 15. Most clones expanded after primary vaccination were re-detected after the booster (96% of CD4 and approximately 88% of CD8), suggesting broad memory maintenance. Because only two donors were included in the study, the extent to which the findings can be generalized is limited.

This clonotype came up many times. Its target antigen remains unknown. Within one base of it there is no much larger clone, and no base qualities were kept. This sample's treatment or condition label indicates: live attenuated yellow fever vaccine strain. A standard Ficoll-Paque protocol was used to isolate PBMCs from peripheral blood. Dynabeads CD4 and CD8 positive selection kits were used to isolate CD4 and CD8 T-cell fractions. TriZol was used to extract RNA from bulk PBMCs, CD4 and CD8 fractions, and dextramer-positive and dextramer-negative fractions. TCR cDNA was synthesized by 5'RACE template switching, through which a universal primer site and unique molecular identifiers were introduced. cDNA synthesis was primed from both the TCR alpha and TCR beta constant segments. Library amplification involved two PCR steps, and the second step added sample barcodes and sequencing adapters. Sequencing of libraries was done on Illumina HiSeq 2500 (2x100 bp) or NovaSeq (2x150 bp). As for how the authors treated the data: Reads were demultiplexed and collapsed into UMI consensus sequences with MIGEC, and V(D)J alignment was performed with MiXCR. Vaccine-responding clonotypes were defined with edgeR using replicate PBMC samples, requiring FDR below 0.01 and a log2 fold change above 5 up to day 15. Each bulk clonotype received a CD4 or CD8 identity based on whether the sequenced CD4 or CD8 repertoire contained that clonotype at higher abundance. The public reads were reprocessed in TCRdb via fastp at Q25 and MiXCR, keeping in-frame beta chains. Each CDR3 protein gets just one entry, which takes the most common genes and DNA from the rows behind it. The V and J calls here are based on TCRdb, not the publication. The sample profile shows some 68,000 distinct CDR3 sequences; 6.5% of them were found once. The ten largest account for roughly 35% of the sample.

The chain links TRBV7-3 with TRBJ2-5; TRBD2 agrees with 9 junctional bases. The TCR sequence derives from a man aged 18 to 30 who received the YFV17D yellow fever vaccine. The specimen was CD8+ T cells sorted from PBMCs, collected 45 days after the first yellow fever vaccination. The CDR3 sequence is CASSSAGGSQETQYF. The nucleotides read TGTGCCAGCAGCTCGGCGGGGGGGTCCCAAGAGACCCAGTACTTC.